The clone carrying this T cell receptor beta chain turned up a few times. Antigen: not known. The validation cohort, a group of 120 or so subjects, included the donors and was separate from the roughly 620-subject first cohort. Trimming removed 4 bases from V and 4 bases from J; junction bases left unmatched: 4. The CDR3 is made up of 15 amino acids. Germline CDR1 SGHVS, CDR2 FNYEAQ. This entry is derived from a study of cytomegalovirus exposure and HLA in healthy donors. The study, taken as a whole, reports: A few of the chains that were CMV-associated were confirmed in vitro to be specific for CMV antigens. The study labeled under 200 TCR beta chains cytomegalovirus-associated.

Measured with immunoSEQ multiplex PCR; TCRdb has only the in-frame clones, and not every one. The sample comprises 250,000 to 400,000 clones, roughly 88% of which are singletons, and roughly 0.88% rests with the top ten. Sequenced: PBMCs. The clonotype originates from a man aged 30 to 45 in good health and CMV-seronegative. The chain employs TRBV7-6 and TRBJ2-2; 9 bases are a match to TRBD1. The CDR3 bases are TGTGCCAGCAGCTCCGGACAGGGGATCACCGGGGAGCTGTTTTTT. Its protein is CASSSGQGITGELFF.